This T cell receptor beta chain was obtained from a study of blood T cell repertoires in COVID-19. Study at large: Acute and convalescent COVID-19 samples came from the United States, Italy and Spain. T cells, B-cell-depleted T cells, or PBMCs supplied cDNA or gDNA.

Methods used by the authors: Counts of nucleated cells, estimated from reference gene primer amplification, were obtained. Produced via immunoSEQ multiplex PCR; TCRdb's table is partial and in-frame only. V and J calls and clone size follow that table, whereas D and trimming were derived from the DNA. The sample lists some 130,000 clones, more than 85% seen once, with approximately 4.5% in the top ten. Enrolment of Seattle patients took place during active infection, and they were followed longitudinally. Germline CDR1 and CDR2: SGDLS and YYNGEE. The CDR3 is made up of 15 amino acids. V shed 4 bases and J 7 bases; nucleotides not matched to a gene: 10.

The chain employs TRBV9 and TRBJ1-4, with 7 bases matching TRBD1. The sequenced sample was peripheral blood. The origin of this receptor is a man between 60 and 75 years old with COVID-19, enrolled during active disease. Here the CDR3 DNA reads TGTGCCAGCAGCCCGAGACAGGGCCGGGGTGAAAAACTGTTTTTT. This translates into CASSPRQGRGEKLFF.